The rows below give T cell receptor beta chains drawn from one sample of a study of blood T cell repertoires in COVID-19. The assay was immunoSEQ multiplex PCR, and TCRdb's table has in-frame clones only and misses some. This sample has fewer than 200,000 clones, with over 80% found just once. Sequencing was performed on PBMCs or T cells enriched from blood (not recorded which). These receptors all stem from a woman aged 25-40 years who had been exposed to COVID-19. Both conserved end residues are part of each CDR3. A D gene is named only where the DNA matches it firmly. Rows give clone size only sometimes, using once, few, many, or a class for an expanded clone.

D | J | V | size | DNA | CDR3
. | TRBJ1-5 | TRBV7-2 | . | TGTGCCAGCAGCTTAGGAGTCGGGGGGTGCAATCAGCCCCAGCATTTT | CASSLGVGGCNQPQHF
. | TRBJ2-2 | TRBV2 | . | TGTGCCAGCACCCAGGTCCCCGGGGAGCTGTTTTTT | CASTQVPGELFF
. | TRBJ1-1 | TRBV11-2 | few | TGTGCCAGCAGCTCCCGGGTGGTAAACACTGAAGCTTTCTTT | CASSSRVVNTEAFF
. | TRBJ2-1 | TRBV3-1/TRBV3-2 | few | TGTGCCAGCAGCCAAGAGATGGGGCGGAGCTCCTACAATGAGCAGTTCTTC | CASSQEMGRSSYNEQFF
. | TRBJ1-4 | TRBV23-1 | . | TGCGCCAGCAGTCCAACGAACAGGGCCTCTAATGAAAAACTGTTTTTT | CASSPTNRASNEKLFF
TRBD1 | TRBJ1-1 | TRBV15 | . | TGTGCCACCAGGGAGACAGGGGCGATGGATGAAGCTTTCTTT | CATRETGAMDEAFF
. | TRBJ1-3 | TRBV2 | . | TGTGCCAGCAGCCAAGAGACAGAACCTGGAAACACCATATATTTT | CASSQETEPGNTIYF
TRBD2 | TRBJ2-1 | TRBV10-2 | once | TGCGCCAGCAGTCAGGGACTAGCGGGGGGGCGGGTCTCCTACAATGAGCAGTTCTTC | CASSQGLAGGRVSYNEQFF
. | TRBJ1-1 | TRBV6-2/TRBV6-3 | . | TGTGCCAGCAGCCCACGGGGGACCGGGAACACTGAAGCTTTCTTT | CASSPRGTGNTEAFF
. | TRBJ2-7 | TRBV4-1 | once | TGCGCCAGCAGCCAAGGGGTTACCGGGACACTCTCCTACGAGCAGTACTTC | CASSQGVTGTLSYEQYF
. | TRBJ2-5 | TRBV19 | . | TGTGCCAGTAGTACCCAGGAGGGTGGGACCCAGTACTTC | CASSTQEGGTQYF
. | TRBJ1-1 | TRBV6-1 | . | TGTGCCAGCAGTGAATCGGGGGGGCGGAACACTGAAGCTTTCTTT | CASSESGGRNTEAFF
. | TRBJ2-2 | TRBV9 | . | TGTGCCAGCAGCACCCAGGGGCGGAACACCGGGGAGCTGTTTTTT | CASSTQGRNTGELFF
. | TRBJ2-2 | TRBV7-9 | . | TGTGCCAGCAGCCTAACGAACACCGGGGAGCTGTTTTTT | CASSLTNTGELFF
. | TRBJ1-4 | TRBV2 | once | TGTGCCAGCAGTGAAGGGGACATAGGGAGGGGCCAGGCTAATGAAAAACTGTTTTTT | CASSEGDIGRGQANEKLFF
. | TRBJ1-1 | TRBV7-9 | . | TGTGCCAGCAGCTTCGGCCAAGGGGTATACACTGAAGCTTTCTTT | CASSFGQGVYTEAFF
. | TRBJ2-1 | TRBV18 | few | TGTGCCAGCTCACCACAGGGGGTCTCCTACAATGAGCAGTTCTTC | CASSPQGVSYNEQFF
. | TRBJ1-1 | TRBV20-1 | few | TGCAGTGCTAACTTTAACACTGAAGCTTTCTTT | CSANFNTEAFF
. | TRBJ1-2 | TRBV27 | . | TGTGCCAGCAGTCAGAGGGGGGGGCCGGGTGGCTACACCTTC | CASSQRGGPGGYTF
TRBD1 | TRBJ2-7 | TRBV7-8 | once | TGTGCCAGCAGCGCCGGGACAGGGGACGAGCAGTACTTC | CASSAGTGDEQYF
TRBD2 | TRBJ2-1 | TRBV5-1 | . | TGCGCCAGCAGCACCGTAGCGGGGGGGCCCAATGAGCAGTTCTTC | CASSTVAGGPNEQFF
. | TRBJ2-2 | TRBV7-2 | . | TGTGCCAGCAGGGACAGATTGGACCGGAACACCGGGGAGCTGTTTTTT | CASRDRLDRNTGELFF
TRBD2 | TRBJ2-1 | TRBV5-1 | . | TGCGCCAGCAGCTTCGGCCCTAGCGGGGGGGCCGTCGGGCTGAATGAGCAGTTCTTC | CASSFGPSGGAVGLNEQFF
. | TRBJ2-2 | TRBV7-6 | . | TGTGCCAGCAGCGCCTCAGGGGGGACTTACACCGGGGAGCTGTTTTTT | CASSASGGTYTGELFF
. | TRBJ2-7 | TRBV6-2/TRBV6-3 | . | TGTGCCAGCAGTGCCGGACACCCCTACGAGCAGTACTTC | CASSAGHPYEQYF
. | TRBJ1-5 | TRBV4-3 | . | TGCGCCAGCAGCCAAGATTTAATTCAGCCCCAGCATTTT | CASSQDLIQPQHF
. | TRBJ1-1 | TRBV4-1 | . | TGCGCCAGCAGCCAAGACGGGATCTCGAACACTGAAGCTTTCTTT | CASSQDGISNTEAFF
. | TRBJ1-1 | TRBV7-9 | once | TGTGCCAGCAGCCACATTGAAGCTTTCTTT | CASSHIEAFF
. | TRBJ1-2 | TRBV12-5 | . | TGTGCTAGTGGTTTGGGAGACAAGCCCTTCTATGGCTACACCTTC | CASGLGDKPFYGYTF
. | TRBJ1-3 | TRBV7-9 | . | TGTGCCAGCAGCTTTAATCCCAGCTCTGGAAACACCATATATTTT | CASSFNPSSGNTIYF
. | TRBJ2-1 | TRBV7-2 | . | TGTGCCAGCAGCTTATACATCGGGGGACTCTACAATGAGCAGTTCTTC | CASSLYIGGLYNEQFF
. | TRBJ2-5 | TRBV9 | . | TGTGCCAGCAGCGTAGCGGCTAGCTCGCGGGAGACCCAGTACTTC | CASSVAASSRETQYF